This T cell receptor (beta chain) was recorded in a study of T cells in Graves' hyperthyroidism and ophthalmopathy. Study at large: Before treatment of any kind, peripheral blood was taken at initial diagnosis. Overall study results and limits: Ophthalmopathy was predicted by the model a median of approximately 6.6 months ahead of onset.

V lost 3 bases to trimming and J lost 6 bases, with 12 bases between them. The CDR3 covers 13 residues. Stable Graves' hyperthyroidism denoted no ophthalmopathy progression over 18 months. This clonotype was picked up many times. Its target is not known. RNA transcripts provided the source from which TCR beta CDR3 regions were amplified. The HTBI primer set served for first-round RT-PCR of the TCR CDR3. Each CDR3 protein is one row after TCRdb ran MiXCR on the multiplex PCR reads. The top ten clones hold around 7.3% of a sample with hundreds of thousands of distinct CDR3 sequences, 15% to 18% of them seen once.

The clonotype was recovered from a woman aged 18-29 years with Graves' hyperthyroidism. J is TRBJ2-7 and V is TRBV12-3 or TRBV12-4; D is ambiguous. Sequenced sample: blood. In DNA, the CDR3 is TGTGCCAGCAGTTTTAGGGAAAGGAGCGAGCAGTACTTC. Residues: CASSFRERSEQYF.